This T cell receptor beta chain was sequenced for a study of somatic mutations in T cells in chronic GVHD (dated by TCRdb to 2019 to 2021). Genomic DNA was isolated and then used for the TCRbeta deep sequencing. The immunoSEQ assay, provided as a commercial service, was used for TCRbeta CDR3 sequencing and initial data processing. The study's processing was this. Reads were demultiplexed, adapter and primer sequences were removed, similar clones were merged by frequency-ratio clustering, and V, D, J genes were annotated with IMGT. TCRdb's version of the immuneACCESS table is confined to in-frame rearrangements and falls short of the full clone set. An unresolved V gene accounts for under half of the shortfall where checked; the remainder is of unknown origin. D and trimming come from the DNA, and the V and J calls and clone size come from that table. The sample table shows roughly 15,000 clones, and roughly 80% are seen once. The top ten constitute 32% of the sample.

The germline V gene (reference sequence) yields SEHNR for CDR1 and FQNEAQ for CDR2. The CDR3 spans 14 residues, from the cysteine through the phenylalanine. Of the read, only the CDR3 DNA is kept; its 42 bases are in frame from base 1. For sorting, staining was performed with anti-CD3, anti-CD4, anti-CD8 and a Vbeta20 antibody from the IOTest Beta Mark kit on a FACSAria III, and a purity above 98% was achieved. Mononuclear cells were isolated by Ficoll-Paque PLUS density gradient centrifugation from peripheral blood that had been collected in sodium heparin tubes. Before TCRbeta deep sequencing, the CD4+ Vbeta20+, CD4+ Vbeta20-, and CD8+ T cell fractions were FACS-sorted. Notes on this clone: Its recognized antigen is unknown. Base-call qualities are not available, and no considerably larger clone is one nucleotide away.

Input material: Vbeta20-negative CD4+ T cells from blood. The label giving this sample's cell subset or site can be read as: CD4+ T cells sorted as TCR Vbeta20 negative by flow cytometry. Recombination joined TRBV7-9 with TRBJ2-5, with TRBD2 tentatively as D gene (6 bases match). The J call may be wrong; the DNA end is better matched by TRBJ2-7. This receptor was taken from a male patient aged 45-60 years with chronic graft-versus-host disease. Following a transplant, a fraction of the T cells may be traceable to the graft donor. Here is the DNA: TGTGCCAGCAGCTTAGCGGGAGGATCCTACGAGCAGTACTTC. Translated, it gives CASSLAGGSYEQYF.